The clone carrying this T cell receptor beta chain occurred many times. TCRdb called the reads again in MiXCR, with one record for every CDR3 protein. The repertoire holds around 260,000 distinct CDR3 sequences, with roughly 24% as singletons. Germline CDR1 SGHTA, CDR2 FQGNSA. V was pared by 1 base and J by 7 bases, with 8 bases between. The CDR3 has 13 amino acids. These data are taken from a study of T cell repertoires in cytomegalovirus infection. The sequencing sample was made of PBMCs. This chain links TRBV7-2 with TRBJ1-5; D unclear. This receptor was taken from a human donor in good health (CMV status not recorded). Some clones in this sample may be carry-over from other donors' samples. The CDR3 bases are TGTGCCAGCAGCTTAGAGTCGGAACAGCCCCAGCATTTT. Translation: CASSLESEQPQHF.